This T cell receptor (beta chain) was observed in a study of blood T cell repertoires in COVID-19. On the study more broadly: The analysed material was cDNA or gDNA that came from T cells, B-cell-depleted T cells, or PBMCs.

Repertoires were generated with immunoSEQ multiplex PCR, while TCRdb's copy carries only in-frame clones and drops some. The data hold about 150,000 clones, with around 80% observed a single time. V lost 5 bases to trimming and J lost 8 bases; unmatched junction nucleotides: 0. The CDR3 totals 13 residues. Looked up from germline, CDR1 is SGHVS and CDR2 is FQNEAQ. Either two negative PCRs, clearance, or symptom resolution qualified Cohort 3 donors as recovered. Sequencing used PBMCs or T cells enriched from blood (not recorded which). The sequence came from a woman aged 50 to 60 who had recovered from COVID-19. The gene calls are TRBV7-8 and TRBJ2-3; TRBD2 aligns across 14 bases. CDR3 sequence: CASSGTSGSTQYF. CDR3 bases: TGTGCCAGCAGCGGGACTAGCGGGAGTACGCAGTATTTT.